This T cell receptor (beta chain) originates from a study of neurological immune-mediated disorders. There are many counts of this clonotype. Each CDR3 protein gets one entry after TCRdb re-called the 5' RACE reads with MiXCR. The sample lists about 38,000 distinct CDR3 sequences; around a tenth were seen once. Germline values: CDR1 SGHRS, CDR2 YFSETQ. With 0 bases removed from V and 1 base from J, the gap between germline ends came to 19 bases. The CDR3 length is 18 residues. The sequence came from a woman aged 30 to 39 with HTLV-1-associated myelopathy (HAM/TSP). V gene TRBV5-1 combines with J gene TRBJ1-1; maybe TRBD1 (6 bases). The specimen sequenced was CD4+ T cells from blood. This CDR3 is CASSLALTGKLPNTEAFF. The CDR3 nucleotides read TGCGCCAGCAGCTTGGCCTTAACAGGGAAGTTGCCGAACACTGAAGCTTTCTTT.